Presented here are 5 T cell receptor beta chains from one specimen sequenced in a study of vaccination effects on CD4 cells after COVID-19. Clones were sequenced by immunoSEQ multiplex PCR, and TCRdb holds only the in-frame ones, with some missing. The data contain 45,000 to 50,000 clones, 70% to 80% of them singletons. Researchers isolated CD4+ T cells once approximately ten days of culture had elapsed. These receptors have no known antigen. Sequences were derived from CD4+ T cells from PBMCs cultured without peptide, sampled before COVID-19 vaccination. Source of these receptors: a human donor who had a prior SARS-CoV-2 infection.

This chain connects TRBV7-9 to TRBJ2-2; D is perhaps TRBD1 or TRBD2 (5 bases each). This CDR3 has 16 amino acids. CDR1 is SEHNR, CDR2 FQNEAQ, per germline (reference sequence). V lost 2 bases and J 4 bases, leaving 14 bases between the germline ends. CDR3 DNA: TGTGCCAGCAGCTTACGTCCCGGGGCCCTCACCGGGGAGCTGTTTTTT. Translating it yields CASSLRPGALTGELFF.

The chain couples TRBV7-9 to TRBJ2-3, with TRBD1 matching over 7 bases. From germline, CDR1 is SEHNR and CDR2 FQNEAQ (reference sequence). This CDR3 is 17 amino acids long. Germline trimming cut 4 bases from V and 5 bases from J; bases unmatched to any gene: 15. The CDR3 sequence: CASSSPDRANGRDTQYF. The DNA of the CDR3 is TGTGCCAGCAGCTCCCCTGACAGGGCTAACGGAAGAGATACGCAGTATTTT.

The CDR3, as DNA: TGTGCCAGCAGTTACCGGGACAGAGGGTCCGGGGGACTAGCGGGAGGGAGCCCAGATACGCAGTATTTT. It translates to CASSYRDRGSGGLAGGSPDTQYF. V usage is TRBV6-8 and J usage is TRBJ2-3, with 16 bases identical to TRBD2. The CDR3 is 23 amino acids. Germline lookup yields CDR1 MNHGY and CDR2 SAAAGT. J gave up 4 bases and V 2 bases, and 21 bases lay outside the gene matches.

J is TRBJ2-3 and V is TRBV7-2, with 7 bases identical to TRBD2. The CDR3 spans 16 residues. V lost 1 base to trimming and J lost 5 bases; unmatched junction nucleotides: 9. Germline V gene data show CDR1 as SGHTA and CDR2 as FQGNSA. Here the CDR3 reads CASSLDGVAGGDTQYF. The DNA of the CDR3 is TGTGCCAGCAGCTTAGATGGGGTAGCGGGCGGAGATACGCAGTATTTT.

The count of this clone is one. The rearrangement links TRBV6-5 to TRBJ2-7; no firm D call. In germline, CDR1 is MNHEY, CDR2 SVGAGI. The germline V and J ends were trimmed by 5 bases and 6 bases, with 17 bases remaining between them. This CDR3 has 14 residues. The CDR3 is CASSNYGEGSEQYF. CDR3 nucleotides: TGTGCCAGCAGTAACTACGGCGAAGGCTCCGAGCAGTACTTC.